This T cell receptor beta chain was obtained from a study of Graves' ophthalmopathy and Graves' hyperthyroidism. Establishment of the diagnosis relied upon clinical symptoms, serum thyroxine, TRAb, thyroid ultrasound and orbital computed tomography. The V and J ends lost 4 bases and 5 bases, in that order; junction bases with no gene match: 7. The germline CDR1 and CDR2 sequences are SGHRS and YFSETQ. The CDR3 contains 15 residues. Using RNA transcripts, the TCR beta CDR3 regions were amplified. An initial RT-PCR round employing HTBI primers preceded a second-round multiplex PCR. TCRdb fed the multiplex PCR reads into MiXCR, producing one record per CDR3 protein. The sample lists a few hundred thousand distinct CDR3 sequences; about 17% were seen once.

This rearrangement joins TRBV5-1 to TRBJ2-2; TRBD2 agrees at 8 bases. This receptor was obtained from an adult woman with stable Graves' hyperthyroidism. Sequencing was done on a sample of peripheral blood. CDR3 protein: CASSRTSWGTGELFF. CDR3 sequence (DNA): TGCGCCAGCAGCCGGACTAGCTGGGGTACCGGGGAGCTGTTTTTT.